This is a list of T cell receptor beta chains from one sample in a study of shared clonotypes between healthy human individuals. Sequenced by immunoSEQ multiplex PCR; TCRdb stores in-frame clones only, minus some. Of around 2,000,000 clones detected, 85% to 95% appear once; the ten largest clones hold around 1.7%. The sequenced sample was naive CD8+ T cells from PBMCs. These receptors were obtained from a man aged 18-30 years in good health. Some clones in this sample may be carry-over from other donors' samples. The conserved cysteine and the conserved F or W are not part of the CDR3 here.

V | CDR3
TRBV30 | AWSVLAGYEQY
TRBV27 | ASRARGLAGDLSSYEQY
TRBV27 | ASSLPSTPNEQF
TRBV5-5 | ASSSIYEQY
TRBV4-1 | ASSQNLAVTYEQY
TRBV7-9 | ASRGLNTEAF
TRBV7-6 | ASSLVLPGSTEAF
TRBV5-6 | ASSGGTLAGLTDTQY
TRBV4-1 | ASSQTKTYAGELF
TRBV5-4 | ASSNTLAGQYNEQF
TRBV27 | ASSLDRSYEQY
TRBV20-1 | SAWENEQF
TRBV6-1 | ASSENDGGLPRYNEQF